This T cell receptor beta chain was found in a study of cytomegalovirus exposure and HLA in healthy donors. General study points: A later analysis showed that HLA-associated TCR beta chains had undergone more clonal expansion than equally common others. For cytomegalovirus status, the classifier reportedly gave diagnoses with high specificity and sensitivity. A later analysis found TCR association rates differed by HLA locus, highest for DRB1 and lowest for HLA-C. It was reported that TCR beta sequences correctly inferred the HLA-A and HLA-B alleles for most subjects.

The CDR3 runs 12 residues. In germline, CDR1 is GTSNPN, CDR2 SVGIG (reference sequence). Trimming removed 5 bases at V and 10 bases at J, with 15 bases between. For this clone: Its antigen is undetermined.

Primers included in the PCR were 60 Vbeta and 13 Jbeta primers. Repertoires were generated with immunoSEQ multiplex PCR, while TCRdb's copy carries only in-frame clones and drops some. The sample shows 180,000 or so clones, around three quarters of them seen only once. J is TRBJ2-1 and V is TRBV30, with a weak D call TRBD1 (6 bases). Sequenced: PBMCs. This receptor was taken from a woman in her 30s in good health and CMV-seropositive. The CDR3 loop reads CAWLGHTEEQFF. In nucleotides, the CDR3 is TGTGCCTGGTTGGGACACACAGAGGAGCAGTTCTTC.